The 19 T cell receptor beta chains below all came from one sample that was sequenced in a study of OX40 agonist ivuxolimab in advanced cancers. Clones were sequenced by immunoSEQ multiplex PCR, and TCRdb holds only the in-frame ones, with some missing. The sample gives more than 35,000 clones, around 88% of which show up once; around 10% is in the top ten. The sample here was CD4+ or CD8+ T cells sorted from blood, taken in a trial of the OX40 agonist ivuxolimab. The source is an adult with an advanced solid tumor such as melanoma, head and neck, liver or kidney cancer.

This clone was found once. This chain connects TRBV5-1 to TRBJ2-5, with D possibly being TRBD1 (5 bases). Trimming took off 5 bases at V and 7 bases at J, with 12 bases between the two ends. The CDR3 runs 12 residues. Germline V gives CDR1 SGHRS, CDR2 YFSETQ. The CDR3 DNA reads TGCGCCAGCAGTCCAGGGTCCGGGACCCAGTACTTC. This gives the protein CASSPGSGTQYF. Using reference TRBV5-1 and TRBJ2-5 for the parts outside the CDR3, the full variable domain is KAGVTQTPRYLIKTRGQQVTLSCSPISGHRSVSWYQQTPGQGLQFLFEYFSETQRNKGNFPGRFSGRQFSNSRSEMNVSTLELGDSALYLCASSPGSGTQYFGPGTRLLVL.

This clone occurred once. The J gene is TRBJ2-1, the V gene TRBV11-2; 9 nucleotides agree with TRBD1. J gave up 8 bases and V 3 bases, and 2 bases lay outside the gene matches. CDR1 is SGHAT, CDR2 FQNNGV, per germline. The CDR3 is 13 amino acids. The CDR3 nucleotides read TGTGCCAGCAGCTTCACAGGGGGCCATGAGCAGTTCTTC. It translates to CASSFTGGHEQFF.

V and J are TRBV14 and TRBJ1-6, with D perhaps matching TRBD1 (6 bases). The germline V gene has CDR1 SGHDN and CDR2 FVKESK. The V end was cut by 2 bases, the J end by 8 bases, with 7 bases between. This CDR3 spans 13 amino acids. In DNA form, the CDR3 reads TGTGCCAGCAGCCAACAGGGGTATTCACCCCTCCACTTT. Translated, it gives CASSQQGYSPLHF.

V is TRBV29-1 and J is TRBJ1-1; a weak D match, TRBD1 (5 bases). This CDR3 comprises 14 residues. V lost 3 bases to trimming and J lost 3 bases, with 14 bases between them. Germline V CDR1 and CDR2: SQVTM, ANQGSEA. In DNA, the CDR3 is TGCAGCGTTGATCGGGGGGGGTTGGACACTGAAGCTTTCTTT. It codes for CSVDRGGLDTEAFF.

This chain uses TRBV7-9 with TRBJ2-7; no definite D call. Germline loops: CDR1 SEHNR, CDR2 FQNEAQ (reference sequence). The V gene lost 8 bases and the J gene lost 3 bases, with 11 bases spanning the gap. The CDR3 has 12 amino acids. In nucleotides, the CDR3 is TGTGCCAGCGGTAGTGGGGACTACGAGCAGTACTTC. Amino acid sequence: CASGSGDYEQYF.

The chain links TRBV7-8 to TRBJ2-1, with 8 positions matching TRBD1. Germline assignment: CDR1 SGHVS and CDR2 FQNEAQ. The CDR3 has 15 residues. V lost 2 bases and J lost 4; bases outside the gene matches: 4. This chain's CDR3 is CASSLTGQAYNEQFF. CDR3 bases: TGTGCCAGCAGCTTAACGGGACAGGCGTACAATGAGCAGTTCTTC.

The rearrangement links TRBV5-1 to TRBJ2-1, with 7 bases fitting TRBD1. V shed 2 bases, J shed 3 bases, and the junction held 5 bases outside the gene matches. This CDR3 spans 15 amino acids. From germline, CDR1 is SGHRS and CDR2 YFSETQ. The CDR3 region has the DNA TGCGCCAGCAGCTTCCGGACAGGCTACTACAATGAGCAGTTCTTC. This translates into CASSFRTGYYNEQFF.

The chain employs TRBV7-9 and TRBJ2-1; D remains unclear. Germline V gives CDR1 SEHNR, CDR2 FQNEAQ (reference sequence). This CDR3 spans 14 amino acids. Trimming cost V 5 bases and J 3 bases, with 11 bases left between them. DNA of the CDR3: TGTGCCAGCAGCATAAAAGCTGACTACAATGAGCAGTTCTTC. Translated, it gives CASSIKADYNEQFF.

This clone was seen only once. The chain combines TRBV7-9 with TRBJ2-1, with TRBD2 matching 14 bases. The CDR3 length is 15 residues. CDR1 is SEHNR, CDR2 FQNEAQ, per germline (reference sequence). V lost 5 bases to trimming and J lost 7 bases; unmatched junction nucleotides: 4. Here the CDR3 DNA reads TGTGCCAGCAGCCCGGGACTAGCGGGAGTAAATGAGCAGTTCTTC. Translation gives CASSPGLAGVNEQFF.

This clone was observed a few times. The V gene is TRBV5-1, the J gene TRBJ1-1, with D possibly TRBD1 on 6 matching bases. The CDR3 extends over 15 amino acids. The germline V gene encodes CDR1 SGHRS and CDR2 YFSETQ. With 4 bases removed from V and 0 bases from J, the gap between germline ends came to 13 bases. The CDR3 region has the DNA TGCGCCAGCAGCCCCCGGGGACACATGAACACTGAAGCTTTCTTT. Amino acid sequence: CASSPRGHMNTEAFF. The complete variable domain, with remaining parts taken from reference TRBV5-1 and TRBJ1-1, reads KAGVTQTPRYLIKTRGQQVTLSCSPISGHRSVSWYQQTPGQGLQFLFEYFSETQRNKGNFPGRFSGRQFSNSRSEMNVSTLELGDSALYLCASSPRGHMNTEAFFGQGTRLTVV.

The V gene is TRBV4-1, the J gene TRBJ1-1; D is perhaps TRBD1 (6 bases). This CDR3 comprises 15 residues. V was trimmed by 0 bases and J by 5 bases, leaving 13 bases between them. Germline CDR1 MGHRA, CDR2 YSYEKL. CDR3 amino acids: CASSQDSGAKTEAFF. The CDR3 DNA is TGCGCCAGCAGCCAAGATTCAGGGGCTAAAACTGAAGCTTTCTTT.

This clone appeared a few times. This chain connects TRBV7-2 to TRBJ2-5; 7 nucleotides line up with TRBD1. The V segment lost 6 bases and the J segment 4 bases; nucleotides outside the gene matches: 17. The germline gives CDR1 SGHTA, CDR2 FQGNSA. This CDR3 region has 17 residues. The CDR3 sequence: CASRSGYTTGPLETQYF. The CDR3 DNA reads TGTGCCAGCAGGTCCGGTTATACGACAGGGCCCTTAGAGACCCAGTACTTC.

The CDR3 sequence is CASSLDPWGSPYEQYF. CDR3 nucleotide sequence: TGTGCCAGCAGCTTAGACCCATGGGGTTCGCCCTACGAGCAGTACTTC. J is TRBJ2-7 and V is TRBV11-3; D not resolved. Trimming stripped 0 bases from V and 2 bases from J, with 14 bases between. CDR1 and CDR2 (germline): SGHNT, YENEEA. This CDR3 has 16 amino acids.

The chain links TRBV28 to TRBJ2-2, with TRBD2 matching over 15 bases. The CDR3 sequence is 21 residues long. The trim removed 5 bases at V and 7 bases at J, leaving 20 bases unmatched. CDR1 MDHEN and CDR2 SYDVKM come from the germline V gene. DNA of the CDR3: TGTGCCAGCAGTCTTAGAGGACTAGCGGGAGGGCAACCCAAAGGAGGCGGGGAGCTGTTTTTT. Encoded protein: CASSLRGLAGGQPKGGGELFF. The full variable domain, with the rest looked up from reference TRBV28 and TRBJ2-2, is DVKVTQSSRYLVKRTGEKVFLECVQDMDHENMFWYRQDPGLGLRLIYFSYDVKMKEKGDIPEGYSVSREKKERFSLILESASTNQTSMYLCASSLRGLAGGQPKGGGELFFGEGSRLTVL.

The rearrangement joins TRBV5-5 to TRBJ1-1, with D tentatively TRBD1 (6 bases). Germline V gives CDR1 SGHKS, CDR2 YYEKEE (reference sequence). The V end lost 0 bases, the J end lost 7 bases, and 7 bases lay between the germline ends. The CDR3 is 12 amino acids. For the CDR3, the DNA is TGTGCCAGCAGCTTGGACAGGGATGAAGCTTTCTTT. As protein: CASSLDRDEAFF.

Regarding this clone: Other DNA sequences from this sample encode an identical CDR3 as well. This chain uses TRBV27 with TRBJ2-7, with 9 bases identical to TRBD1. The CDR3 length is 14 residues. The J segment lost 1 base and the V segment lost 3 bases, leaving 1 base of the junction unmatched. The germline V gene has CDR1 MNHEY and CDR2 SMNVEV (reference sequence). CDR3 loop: CASSFGTGSYEQYF. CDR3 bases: TGTGCCAGCAGTTTCGGGACAGGGTCCTACGAGCAGTACTTC.

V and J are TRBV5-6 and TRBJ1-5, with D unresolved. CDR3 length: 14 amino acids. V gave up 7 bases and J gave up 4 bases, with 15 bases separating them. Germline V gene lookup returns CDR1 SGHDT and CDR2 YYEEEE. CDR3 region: CASGKTWLNQPQHF. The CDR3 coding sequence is TGTGCCAGCGGCAAGACGTGGTTAAATCAGCCCCAGCATTTT.

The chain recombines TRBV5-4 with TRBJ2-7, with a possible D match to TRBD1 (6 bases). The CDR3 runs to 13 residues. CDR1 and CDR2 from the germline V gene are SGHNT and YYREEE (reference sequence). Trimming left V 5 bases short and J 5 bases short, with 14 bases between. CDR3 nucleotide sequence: TGTGCCAGCAGTTCTACCAGGGGACACGAGCAGTACTTC. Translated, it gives CASSSTRGHEQYF.

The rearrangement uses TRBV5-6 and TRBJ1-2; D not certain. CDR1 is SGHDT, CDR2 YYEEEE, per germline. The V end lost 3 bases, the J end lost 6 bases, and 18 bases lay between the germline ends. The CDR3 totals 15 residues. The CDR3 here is CASSWSWKKMDGYTF. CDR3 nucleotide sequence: TGTGCCAGCAGCTGGTCGTGGAAGAAAATGGATGGCTACACCTTC.